This T cell receptor beta chain came from a study of cytomegalovirus exposure and HLA in healthy donors. A note on this clone: What it recognizes is unknown.

The PCR ran on 60 Vbeta and 13 Jbeta primers. Assay: immunoSEQ multiplex PCR; the TCRdb copy retains only in-frame clones and omits some. Of some 90,000 clones detected, just under 70% appear once; the ten largest clones hold about 2.9%. Whole-study results and caveats: According to reports, the classifier identified cytomegalovirus status with high specificity and sensitivity. When a later analysis compared HLA-associated TCR beta chains with equally common others, the HLA-associated chains turned out to be more clonally expanded and to have lower generation probabilities.

The CDR3 spans 16 residues. The receptor was derived from a man aged 50-59 years in good health and CMV-seronegative. The chain recombines TRBV21-1 with TRBJ2-3; TRBD2, the table's D call, was not compared with the DNA. TRBV21-1 is a pseudogene. The sequencing input was PBMCs. CDR3 nucleotides: TGTGCCAGCAGCAAAAGGCGGGGGCCGCGCACAGATACGCAGTATTTT. This encodes CASSKRRGPRTDTQYF.